The source of this T cell receptor (beta chain) is a study of shared clonotypes between healthy human individuals. Study results and limitations: Generation of non-shared clonotypes was less probable than generation of clonotypes shared by all four donors. Tissues were not sampled, only blood, and their repertoires likely differ.

Here immunoSEQ multiplex PCR was the method, and the copy in TCRdb shows in-frame clones only, minus some. The repertoire holds over 2 million clones, with about 95% as singletons. Naive CD8 isolation took CD45RO-negative cells positively selected for CCR7 and excluded terminally differentiated effector memory CD45RA+ cells. CDR1 is MNHEY and CDR2 is SVGAGI in the germline V gene. The CDR3 consists of 14 residues. A single count supports this clone. Its antigen is unknown. Mismatch with germline at one junction end may stem from a read error. Specimen: naive CD8+ T cells sorted from blood. The V and J genes are TRBV6-5 and TRBJ1-1, with a possible D match to TRBD1 (6 bases). The receptor's source is a man younger than 35 in good health. The CDR3 loop is CASSYGGLKTEAFF. The CDR3 DNA follows: TGTGCCAGCAGTTACGGGGGCCTGAAGACTGAAGCTTTCTTT.